Shown below are 31 T cell receptor beta chains from a single sample sequenced in a study of cytomegalovirus exposure and HLA in healthy donors. The PCR employed 60 Vbeta primers together with 13 Jbeta primers. Method: immunoSEQ multiplex PCR; TCRdb's copy keeps in-frame clones and lacks some. Of over 150,000 clones in the sample, approximately 80% were seen once. Specimen: PBMCs. Receptor source: a woman aged 45-59 years in good health and CMV-seronegative.

This clone was counted many times. This chain connects TRBV4-3 to TRBJ1-2, with 8 bases fitting TRBD1. The CDR3 consists of 16 residues. In germline, CDR1 is LGHNA, CDR2 YSLEER. V dropped 4 bases and J dropped 7; count of bases not matched to a gene: 14. The CDR3 loop is CASSRTTKTGEGGYTF. In nucleotides, the CDR3 is TGCGCCAGCAGCCGAACCACGAAGACAGGGGAAGGTGGCTACACCTTC.

The rearrangement uses TRBV6-6 and TRBJ2-3; tentative D call: TRBD1 (6 bases). V shed 5 bases and J shed 6 bases, with 9 bases lying between them. CDR3 length: 12 residues. CDR1 is MNHNY, CDR2 SVGAGI, per germline (reference sequence). This CDR3 reads CASSITGDTQYF. CDR3 nucleotides: TGTGCCAGCAGTATTACAGGGGATACGCAGTATTTT.

This rearrangement joins TRBV7-2 to TRBJ1-2, with TRBD1 as a possible D gene (5 bases). The CDR3 is 15 residues long. Trimming took 5 bases from V and 5 from J, leaving 18 bases between them. Germline loops: CDR1 SGHTA, CDR2 FQGNSA. CDR3: CASSESDSGLYGYTF. CDR3 nucleotide sequence: TGTGCCAGCAGCGAAAGCGACAGCGGGTTATATGGCTACACCTTC.

J is TRBJ1-5 and V is TRBV25-1; the D gene is possibly TRBD1 (5 bases). V lost 3 bases, J lost 6 bases, and 12 bases lay in between. CDR3 size: 14 residues. In germline, CDR1 is MGHDK, CDR2 SYGVNS. The CDR3 sequence: CASSEGGWSQPQHF. In DNA form, the CDR3 reads TGTGCCAGCAGTGAGGGGGGTTGGAGTCAGCCCCAGCATTTT.

This clone has a handful of counts. The rearrangement joins TRBV28 to TRBJ2-7; 7 nucleotides match TRBD1. In germline, CDR1 is MDHEN, CDR2 SYDVKM. V dropped 5 bases and J dropped 2; count of bases not matched to a gene: 9. The CDR3 is 15 residues long. The CDR3 spells CASSTPRGQAYEQYF. CDR3 DNA sequence: TGTGCCAGCAGTACACCGCGCGGACAGGCCTACGAGCAGTACTTC.

The chain employs TRBV7-2 and TRBJ2-5; TRBD1 aligns across 7 bases. The CDR3 has 15 amino acids. V gave up 5 bases and J gave up 5 bases; unmatched junction bases: 11. Per germline, CDR1 SGHTA and CDR2 FQGNSA. In DNA form, the CDR3 reads TGTGCCAGCAGCGAGACAGGGATGTCGCTTGAGACCCAGTACTTC. Amino acid sequence: CASSETGMSLETQYF.

The rearrangement uses TRBV5-1 and TRBJ1-2; no clear D gene. In germline, CDR1 is SGHRS, CDR2 YFSETQ. V dropped 1 base and J dropped 4 bases, with 8 bases sitting between them. This CDR3 spans 13 amino acids. The CDR3 sequence: CASSLPHGYGYTF. The CDR3 region has the DNA TGCGCCAGCAGCTTGCCCCACGGCTATGGCTACACCTTC.

The V gene is TRBV11-2, the J gene TRBJ2-5, with 8 bases lining up with TRBD1. The germline gives CDR1 SGHAT, CDR2 FQNNGV. Trimming removed 4 bases from V and 0 bases from J; junction bases left unmatched: 4. CDR3 length equals 15 residues. The CDR3 sequence: CASSWAGGNQETQYF. In DNA, the CDR3 is TGTGCCAGCAGCTGGGCAGGGGGCAACCAAGAGACCCAGTACTTC.

This clone was seen once. This sequence joins TRBV28 and TRBJ2-1, with D possibly matching TRBD1 (6 bases). V was pared by 6 bases and J by 4 bases, with 16 bases between. Germline CDR1 is MDHEN and CDR2 is SYDVKM. The CDR3 has 15 residues. CDR3: CASSLPPTGYNEQFF. The CDR3 nucleotides read TGTGCCAGCAGCCTACCCCCTACAGGGTACAATGAGCAGTTCTTC.

The V call is TRBV14, the J call TRBJ2-7; 9 nucleotides agree with TRBD1. Germline CDR1 reads SGHDN; CDR2 reads FVKESK. The CDR3 extends over 14 amino acids. Unmatched junction bases numbered 0, after V lost 3 bases and J lost 0 bases. CDR3 sequence: CASSQGQGSYEQYF. CDR3 nucleotides: TGTGCCAGCAGCCAGGGACAGGGCTCCTACGAGCAGTACTTC.

This chain connects TRBV28 to TRBJ1-2; perhaps TRBD1 as D (6 bases). Deletions cut 4 bases from V and 4 bases from J, with 16 bases between. The CDR3 has 15 amino acids. Germline assignment: CDR1 MDHEN and CDR2 SYDVKM. CDR3 residues: CASSSHKQGRYGYTF. CDR3 DNA: TGTGCCAGCAGTTCTCACAAACAGGGCCGCTATGGCTACACCTTC.

This clone was found a few times. The chain recombines TRBV5-1 with TRBJ2-1; 9 bases are a match to TRBD1. The CDR3 length is 16 residues. The V gene's germline CDR1 is SGHRS and CDR2 YFSETQ. The junction had 6 bases not matched to a gene; V was cut back by 1 base and J by 4 bases. CDR3 DNA sequence: TGCGCCAGCAGCTTGCAGACAGGGGGAATTTACAATGAGCAGTTCTTC. This gives the protein CASSLQTGGIYNEQFF.

For the CDR3, the DNA is TGTGCCAGCAGCCCCTGGCTAGGCAATCAGCCCCAGCATTTT. It yields the protein CASSPWLGNQPQHF. The chain recombines TRBV7-3 with TRBJ1-5; D remains unclear. Germline V gives CDR1 SGHTA, CDR2 FQGTGA. The CDR3 consists of 14 residues. Trimming stripped 5 bases from V and 2 bases from J, with 10 bases between.

The V and J genes are TRBV13 and TRBJ1-1; D is possibly TRBD1 (5 bases). The CDR3 runs 14 residues. The germline V and J ends were trimmed by 2 bases and 7 bases, with 14 bases remaining between them. The germline V gene has CDR1 PRHDT and CDR2 FYEKMQ (reference sequence). CDR3 region: CASSLSGGGSEAFF. The CDR3 DNA sequence: TGTGCCAGCAGCTTATCCGGCGGGGGGAGTGAAGCTTTCTTT.

V and J are TRBV5-1 and TRBJ1-1; D unresolved. The length of the CDR3 is 15 residues. The V and J ends lost 4 bases and 0 bases respectively, with 13 bases between them. The germline gives CDR1 SGHRS, CDR2 YFSETQ. The DNA for the CDR3 is TGCGCCAGCAGCCTTGAACCCGCGGTGAACACTGAAGCTTTCTTT. It specifies CASSLEPAVNTEAFF.

The table lists this clone with a count of one. This chain joins TRBV6-6 and TRBJ1-5; TRBD1 aligns across 8 bases. There are 14 residues in the CDR3. V lost 4 bases, J lost 7 bases, and 6 bases stayed unmatched. Germline CDR1 is MNHNY and CDR2 is SVGAGI (reference sequence). This CDR3 reads CASSFGQGFQPQHF. CDR3 nucleotide sequence: TGTGCCAGCAGTTTCGGACAGGGCTTCCAGCCCCAGCATTTT.

The rearrangement joins TRBV27 to TRBJ2-3; 8 bases agree with TRBD1. The V and J ends lost 6 bases and 5 bases, in that order; junction bases with no gene match: 10. CDR3 length: 15 amino acids. In germline, CDR1 is MNHEY, CDR2 SMNVEV (reference sequence). This chain's CDR3 is CASSIFQGAEDTQYF. CDR3 DNA: TGTGCCAGCAGCATCTTCCAGGGGGCGGAAGATACGCAGTATTTT.

This clone was seen just once. This chain uses TRBV7-2 with TRBJ1-2; unclear D gene. The CDR3 contains 12 residues. The germline gives CDR1 SGHTA, CDR2 FQGNSA. Trimming took off 1 base at V and 4 bases at J, with 4 bases between the two ends. Here the CDR3 DNA reads TGTGCCAGCAGCTTAGTATCCTATGGCTACACCTTC. Amino acids: CASSLVSYGYTF.

The J gene is TRBJ2-1, the V gene TRBV5-4, with a weak D call TRBD1 (5 bases). The germline V gene encodes CDR1 SGHNT and CDR2 YYREEE (reference sequence). The CDR3 length is 15 residues. V was clipped by 0 bases and J by 5 bases, with 12 bases between them. The CDR3 region is CASSLEVVGDNEQFF. The DNA of the CDR3 is TGTGCCAGCAGCTTGGAGGTGGTAGGGGACAATGAGCAGTTCTTC.

This chain joins TRBV4-2 and TRBJ2-5, with 10 bases lining up with TRBD1. The closer fit of TRBJ2-7 to the DNA end suggests the J call may be wrong. This CDR3 is 16 amino acids long. The V gene's germline CDR1 is LGHNA and CDR2 YNFKEQ. CDR3 sequence reads: CASSQDWGDRGYEQYF. CDR3 DNA sequence: TGTGCCAGCAGCCAAGATTGGGGGGACAGGGGCTACGAGCAGTACTTC.

The chain carries TRBV7-2 and TRBJ2-3; TRBD2 matches at 9 bases. J was trimmed by 3 bases and V by 6 bases; bases with no gene match: 7. This CDR3 region has 15 residues. Germline CDR1 SGHTA, CDR2 FQGNSA. Written as DNA, the CDR3 is TGTGCCAGCAGACCTCCGGGACTAGCTACAGATACGCAGTATTTT. As protein: CASRPPGLATDTQYF.

V usage is TRBV19 and J usage is TRBJ2-6; weak D call: TRBD2 (5 bases). Trimming took 7 bases from V and 2 from J, leaving 18 bases between them. The V gene's germline CDR1 is LNHDA and CDR2 SQIVND (reference sequence). The CDR3 totals 17 residues. The CDR3 protein is CASTRSTRLPGANVLTF. As DNA, the CDR3 is TGTGCCAGTACCCGGTCAACTAGGCTCCCTGGGGCCAACGTCCTGACTTTC.

Only one count was recorded for this clone. This rearrangement joins TRBV11-2 to TRBJ2-5, with D perhaps TRBD2 (6 bases). Trimming cost V 0 bases and J 3 bases, with 17 bases left between them. The CDR3 totals 17 residues. Looked up from germline, CDR1 is SGHAT and CDR2 is FQNNGV. The CDR3 DNA reads as TGTGCCAGCAGCTTAGACCCACTGGCGGGAAGTGAAGAGACCCAGTACTTC. Residues: CASSLDPLAGSEETQYF.

This sequence joins TRBV19 and TRBJ2-5; 12 bases line up with TRBD2. Per germline, CDR1 LNHDA and CDR2 SQIVND (reference sequence). The CDR3 length is 15 residues. The junction had 9 bases not matched to a gene; V was cut back by 8 bases and J by 5 bases. This CDR3 is CASRASGRADETQYF. CDR3 in DNA: TGTGCCAGTCGGGCTAGCGGGAGGGCGGACGAGACCCAGTACTTC.

The CDR3 region has the DNA TGTGCCAGCAAGAATCGGGACAGCATGAACACTGAAGCTTTCTTT. Amino acid sequence: CASKNRDSMNTEAFF. The V gene is TRBV27, the J gene TRBJ1-1; 7 bases fit TRBD1. CDR3 length: 15 residues. Germline CDR1 MNHEY, CDR2 SMNVEV (reference sequence). V shed 7 bases, J shed 0 bases, and the junction held 8 bases outside the gene matches.

This clone was seen only a few times. The chain employs TRBV6-5 and TRBJ1-1; perhaps TRBD1 as D (5 bases). The CDR3 is made up of 14 amino acids. Germline V gene lookup returns CDR1 MNHEY and CDR2 SVGAGI. Trimming left V 7 bases short and J 1 base short, with 13 bases between. The CDR3 bases are TGTGCCAGCATCGCTGGGGCAAGGAACACTGAAGCTTTCTTT. Its translation: CASIAGARNTEAFF.

The genes are TRBV9 and TRBJ1-3; D ambiguous. Per germline, CDR1 SGDLS and CDR2 YYNGEE. Between the trimmed V and J ends, which lost 7 bases and 2 bases, there was a span of 16 bases. CDR3 length equals 15 residues. CDR3: CASGPPAGAGNTIYF. The CDR3 DNA reads as TGTGCCAGCGGGCCCCCCGCAGGCGCTGGAAACACCATATATTTT.

V usage is TRBV28 and J usage is TRBJ1-6, with 9 bases lining up with TRBD1. Trimming cost V 5 bases and J 9 bases; bases outside gene matches: 11. Germline CDR1 is MDHEN and CDR2 is SYDVKM. This CDR3 is built from 16 residues. The CDR3: CASSRRTGVIFSPLHF. The CDR3, as DNA: TGTGCCAGCAGTAGGCGGACAGGGGTTATTTTTTCACCCCTCCACTTT. Full variable domain (missing parts from reference TRBV28 and TRBJ1-6): DVKVTQSSRYLVKRTGEKVFLECVQDMDHENMFWYRQDPGLGLRLIYFSYDVKMKEKGDIPEGYSVSREKKERFSLILESASTNQTSMYLCASSRRTGVIFSPLHFGNGTRLTVT.

The gene calls are TRBV28 and TRBJ2-2; TRBD1 is a possible D gene (6 bases). Trimming took 3 bases from V and 0 from J, leaving 11 bases between them. Per germline, CDR1 MDHEN and CDR2 SYDVKM. The CDR3 runs 16 residues. CDR3 DNA sequence: TGTGCCAGCAGTTTGGCAGGGGCTTCGAACACCGGGGAGCTGTTTTTT. This encodes CASSLAGASNTGELFF.

The chain employs TRBV11-2 and TRBJ2-1, with D perhaps matching TRBD1 (6 bases). From germline, CDR1 is SGHAT and CDR2 FQNNGV. The V gene lost 3 bases and the J gene lost 0 bases, with 12 bases spanning the gap. CDR3 length: 16 residues. CDR3: CASSFGQTSSYNEQFF. CDR3 nucleotides: TGTGCCAGCAGCTTCGGACAGACAAGCTCCTACAATGAGCAGTTCTTC.

The chain combines TRBV12-5 with TRBJ1-1; 8 bases are a match to TRBD1. The V segment lost 4 bases and the J segment 9 bases; nucleotides outside the gene matches: 16. The CDR3 spans 16 residues. Germline V gene lookup returns CDR1 LGHNT and CDR2 FRNRAP. CDR3 bases: TGTGCTAGTGGTTCAGATAGGACAGGGACACTCAGAAAAGCTTTCTTT. It specifies CASGSDRTGTLRKAFF.